This T cell receptor (beta chain) was identified during a study of PD-1 blockade in classical Hodgkin lymphoma. Overall study: Every 2 weeks, patients got 3 mg/kg intravenous nivolumab.

Details on this clone: As yet, its antigen is unknown.

Only in-frame clones appear in the TCRdb table, and some are missing; sequencing was by immunoSEQ multiplex PCR. The sample lists under 100,000 clones; approximately 80% were seen once. Regarding the study as a whole: Baseline TCR diversity was reportedly lower in newly diagnosed patients than healthy donors. The study found that TCR diversity rose significantly by C4D1 in CD4+ but not CD8+ cells. Baseline diversity was lower in partial responders and progressors than complete responders.

CDR3 length: 14 residues. Trimming pared 6 bases from V and 4 bases from J, leaving 13 bases between. Germline loops: CDR1 MNHEY, CDR2 SMNVEV (reference sequence). Every patient experienced relapse after autologous stem cell transplantation, and brentuximab vedotin exposure varied. The TCR comes from a human donor with classical Hodgkin lymphoma. The rearrangement joins TRBV27 to TRBJ1-5, with D perhaps matching TRBD1 (6 bases). Sequencing used peripheral blood mononuclear cells (PBMCs), obtained at baseline. CDR3 in amino acids: CASSSMGANQPQHF. CDR3 DNA sequence: TGTGCCAGCAGCAGCATGGGGGCAAATCAGCCCCAGCATTTT.